These 18 T cell receptor beta chains originate from one sample sequenced in a study of T cell responses to AZD1222 COVID-19 vaccine. Profiled with immunoSEQ multiplex PCR; TCRdb holds only in-frame clones, not every one. The sample yields some 150,000 clones, 82% seen once. Sample: peripheral blood, taken on day 0 of MenACWY control vaccination. The source is an adult in good health.

V gene TRBV5-6 combines with J gene TRBJ2-7; no reliable D call. The ends were cut back, 2 bases at V and 2 bases at J, with 8 bases in the middle. Germline assignment: CDR1 SGHDT and CDR2 YYEEEE. The CDR3 is made up of 13 amino acids. The CDR3 bases are TGTGCCAGCAGCTTCGGTCCTCCCTACGAGCAGTACGTC. Translating gives CASSFGPPYEQYV.

The chain employs TRBV6-5 and TRBJ1-2, with D perhaps matching TRBD1 (5 bases). V was shortened by 8 bases and J by 4 bases, with 17 bases between the two germline ends. The CDR3 spans 14 residues. The germline V gene has CDR1 MNHEY and CDR2 SVGAGI. The CDR3 DNA reads as TGTGCCAGCCGTACCCCGGGGGTTGCCTATGGCTACACCTTC. Translation gives CASRTPGVAYGYTF.

In its sample, this clone was seen once. This sequence joins TRBV19 and TRBJ1-5; 7 bases are a match to TRBD1. Germline CDR1 is LNHDA and CDR2 is SQIVND (reference sequence). J gave up 4 bases and V 8 bases, and 8 bases lay outside the gene matches. The CDR3 extends over 14 amino acids. The CDR3 here is CASERDSPNQPQHF. The CDR3 nucleotides are TGTGCCAGTGAGAGGGACAGTCCTAATCAGCCCCAGCATTTT.

This CDR3 reads CATSDSKRNTDTQYF. CDR3 coding DNA: TGTGCCACCAGTGATTCTAAGCGGAACACAGATACGCAGTATTTT. V gene TRBV24-1 combines with J gene TRBJ2-3; D might be TRBD2 (5 bases). Germline V gives CDR1 KGHDR, CDR2 SFDVKD. The CDR3 covers 15 residues. V lost 2 bases, J lost 2 bases, and 10 bases lay in between.

The chain recombines TRBV2 with TRBJ1-2, with D uncertain. The CDR3 is 14 amino acids. Trimming shortened V by 4 bases and J by 3 bases, and 12 bases separated the two germline ends. The V gene's germline CDR1 is SNHLY and CDR2 FYNNEI. The CDR3 region is CASSAGRSHYGYTF. The CDR3 DNA sequence: TGTGCCAGCAGTGCGGGCCGCAGTCACTATGGCTACACCTTC.

CDR3 in DNA: TGTGCCAGCAGCTTGGACAGCTACAATCAGCCCCAGCATTTT. It yields the protein CASSLDSYNQPQHF. The genes are TRBV5-5 and TRBJ1-5; D unclear. The CDR3 extends over 14 amino acids. V lost 0 bases to trimming and J lost 3 bases, with 7 bases between them. Germline V lookup: CDR1 SGHKS, CDR2 YYEKEE (reference sequence).

J is TRBJ1-2 and V is TRBV5-4, with TRBD1 matching 7 bases. CDR1 and CDR2 from the germline V gene are SGHNT and YYREEE (reference sequence). V lost 2 bases and J lost 6; bases outside the gene matches: 4. This CDR3 region has 13 residues. CDR3 sequence: CASSLDREDGYTF. In DNA, the CDR3 is TGTGCCAGCAGCTTAGACAGGGAGGATGGCTACACCTTC.

This clone was recorded only once. The rearrangement joins TRBV6-5 to TRBJ2-1; D may match TRBD1 or TRBD2 (5 bases each). This CDR3 is 14 amino acids long. V gave up 6 bases and J gave up 6 bases, with 15 bases separating them. Germline CDR1 MNHEY, CDR2 SVGAGI. CDR3 bases: TGTGCCAGCAGCCGGGACCCGGCCCTCAATGAGCAGTTCTTC. Translation: CASSRDPALNEQFF.

This rearrangement joins TRBV7-8 to TRBJ1-3; D remains ambiguous. V gave up 1 base and J gave up 0 bases, with 7 bases separating them. Germline V CDR1 and CDR2: SGHVS, FQNEAQ. This CDR3 contains 15 residues. This CDR3 is CASSLVLYSGNTIYF. The CDR3, as DNA: TGTGCCAGCAGCTTAGTCCTCTACTCTGGAAACACCATATATTTT.

The chain couples TRBV24-1 to TRBJ2-3, with 8 positions matching TRBD2. V lost 5 bases to trimming and J lost 4 bases; unmatched junction nucleotides: 4. The germline V gene encodes CDR1 KGHDR and CDR2 SFDVKD. The CDR3 runs to 14 residues. In DNA form, the CDR3 reads TGTGCCACCAGTGGTCGCGGGGGGTCAGATACGCAGTATTTT. It yields the protein CATSGRGGSDTQYF.

The V and J genes are TRBV10-2 and TRBJ1-4; D is undetermined. Germline assignment: CDR1 WSHSY and CDR2 SAAADI. The CDR3 runs 15 residues. Trimming took off 3 bases at V and 10 bases at J, with 18 bases between the two ends. The CDR3 reads CASSEPRVEVGKLFF. The CDR3 DNA is TGCGCCAGCAGTGAACCAAGGGTGGAAGTTGGAAAACTGTTTTTT.

The chain couples TRBV4-1 to TRBJ2-7; unclear D gene. Trimming shortened V by 1 base and J by 2 bases, and 12 bases separated the two germline ends. The CDR3 is made up of 15 amino acids. Germline CDR1 MGHRA, CDR2 YSYEKL. The chain's CDR3 is CASSQGNNMAYEQYF. The CDR3 coding sequence is TGCGCCAGCAGCCAAGGGAACAATATGGCCTACGAGCAGTACTTC.

A few counts support this clone. The chain combines TRBV19 with TRBJ2-7; D uncertain. Deletions cut 3 bases from V and 6 bases from J, with 12 bases between. Germline CDR1 reads LNHDA; CDR2 reads SQIVND (reference sequence). CDR3 length: 13 amino acids. In nucleotides, the CDR3 is TGTGCCAGTAGTATTGCCAACGGCGTCGAGCAGTACTTC. It specifies CASSIANGVEQYF.

V and J are TRBV27 and TRBJ1-3; D is ambiguous. The CDR3 contains 15 residues. The germline V gene has CDR1 MNHEY and CDR2 SMNVEV (reference sequence). Trimming removed 3 bases from V and 0 bases from J, with 9 bases in between. The CDR3 reads CASSLRQNSGNTIYF. CDR3 DNA: TGTGCCAGCAGTTTGAGGCAAAACTCTGGAAACACCATATATTTT.

The rearrangement links TRBV10-3 to TRBJ2-1; 13 nucleotides match TRBD2. In germline, CDR1 is ENHRY, CDR2 SYGVKD. The CDR3 consists of 17 residues. Trimming at V came to 0 bases and at J to 7 bases, leaving 6 bases not matched to a gene. The CDR3 region is CAISESPGLAGPNEQFF. The CDR3 region has the DNA TGTGCCATCAGTGAGTCGCCGGGACTAGCGGGGCCAAATGAGCAGTTCTTC.

The gene calls are TRBV5-5 and TRBJ2-1; D ambiguous. The ends were cut back, 3 bases at V and 5 bases at J, with 15 bases in the middle. The CDR3 is 15 residues long. Germline assignment: CDR1 SGHKS and CDR2 YYEKEE (reference sequence). The CDR3 protein is CASSSRPQLNNEQFF. The CDR3, as DNA: TGTGCCAGCAGCTCCCGGCCCCAGCTAAACAATGAGCAGTTCTTC.

The chain uses TRBV10-3 and TRBJ2-5; D is unclear. CDR1 is ENHRY, CDR2 SYGVKD, per germline. The CDR3 covers 14 residues. Trimming took off 4 bases at V and 1 base at J, with 10 bases between the two ends. CDR3: CAISGPTIQETQYF. DNA for the CDR3: TGTGCCATCAGTGGTCCGACCATCCAAGAGACCCAGTACTTC.

The chain links TRBV28 to TRBJ1-3; maybe TRBD1 (5 bases). Trimming removed 7 bases from V and 3 bases from J, with 7 bases in between. The CDR3 contains 12 residues. CDR1 and CDR2 (germline): MDHEN, SYDVKM. The CDR3 loop reads CASTRGGNTIYF. The CDR3 nucleotides are TGTGCCAGCACGAGGGGTGGAAACACCATATATTTT.